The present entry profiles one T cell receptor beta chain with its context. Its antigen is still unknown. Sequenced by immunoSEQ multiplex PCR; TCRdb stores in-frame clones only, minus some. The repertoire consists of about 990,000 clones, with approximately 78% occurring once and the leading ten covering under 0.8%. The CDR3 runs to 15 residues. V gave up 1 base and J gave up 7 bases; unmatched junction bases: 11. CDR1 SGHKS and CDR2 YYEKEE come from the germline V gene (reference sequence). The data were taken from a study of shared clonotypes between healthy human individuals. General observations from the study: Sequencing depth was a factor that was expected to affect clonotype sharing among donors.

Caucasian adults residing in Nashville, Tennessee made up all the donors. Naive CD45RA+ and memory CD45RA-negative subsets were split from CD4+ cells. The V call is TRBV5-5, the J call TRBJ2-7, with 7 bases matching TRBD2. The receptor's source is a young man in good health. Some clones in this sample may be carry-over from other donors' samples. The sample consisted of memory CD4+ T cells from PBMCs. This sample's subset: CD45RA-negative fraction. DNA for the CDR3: TGTGCCAGCAGCTTGACTAGCGTCAACTCAGGGGAGCAGTACTTC. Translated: CASSLTSVNSGEQYF.